Below are 8 T cell receptor beta chains sequenced from a single sample in a study of metastatic and nonmetastatic thyroid tumors (dated by TCRdb to about 2020). The library was built by means of PCR. The data were produced on an Illumina HiSeq 4000. TCRdb ran its own pipeline on the public reads, namely fastp trimming at Q25 and MiXCR clone calling, and kept in-frame beta chains. The sample yields roughly 34,000 clones; approximately 16% were counted once. Around a fifth of the sample comes from the top ten. None of the patients had been given any treatment before thyroid surgery. Sequenced material: blood. The origin of the receptors is a male donor with papillary thyroid cancer or a benign thyroid nodule (not recorded which). Some clones in this sample may be carry-over from other donors' samples.

In its sample, this clone was seen many times. The rearrangement joins TRBV5-1 to TRBJ2-3, with D possibly matching TRBD1 (5 bases). Trimming removed 0 bases from V and 0 bases from J, with 11 bases in between. CDR3 length: 16 residues. Germline V lookup: CDR1 SGHRS, CDR2 YFSETQ. CDR3 sequence reads: CASSLVGAPSTDTQYF. For the CDR3, the DNA is TGCGCCAGCAGCTTGGTTGGGGCCCCTAGCACAGATACGCAGTATTTT.

This clone was seen ten or more times. V usage is TRBV19 and J usage is TRBJ1-5; TRBD1 matches 9 bases. CDR3 length equals 18 residues. Germline V CDR1 and CDR2: LNHDA, SQIVND (reference sequence). Trimming took 5 bases from V and 2 from J; bases not matched to a gene: 13. CDR3 nucleotides: TGTGCCAGTAGTCAACCGGGACAGGGTATCATTGGCAATCAGCCCCAGCATTTT. The encoded protein is CASSQPGQGIIGNQPQHF.

This clone was recorded at least ten times. The chain links TRBV30 to TRBJ2-1; 12 nucleotides agree with TRBD2. The CDR3 is 14 residues long. Germline V lookup: CDR1 GTSNPN, CDR2 SVGIG (reference sequence). Trimming at V came to 0 bases and at J to 10 bases, leaving 4 bases not matched to a gene. CDR3: CAWSVGLAGLEQFF. Written as DNA, the CDR3 is TGTGCCTGGAGTGTCGGACTAGCGGGATTAGAGCAGTTCTTC.

This clone showed up many times. The genes are TRBV20-1 and TRBJ1-4; D ambiguous. V was cut by 3 bases and J by 4 bases, with 9 bases left in between. The CDR3 is 13 residues long. Germline V gene lookup returns CDR1 DFQATT and CDR2 SNEGSKA (reference sequence). The CDR3 loop is CSASGPINEKLFF. CDR3 sequence (DNA): TGCAGTGCTAGTGGCCCGATTAATGAAAAACTGTTTTTT.

This clone was seen only a few times. The chain carries TRBV6-2 or TRBV6-3 and TRBJ2-7; TRBD2 matches 8 bases. This CDR3 is built from 16 residues. Trimming at V came to 4 bases and at J to 6 bases, leaving 14 bases not matched to a gene. The V gene's germline CDR1 is MNHEY and CDR2 SVGEGT. The DNA for the CDR3 is TGTGCCAGCAGTTTCACGATCGGACTAGCCCGGGTCGAGCAGTACTTC. Translating it yields CASSFTIGLARVEQYF.

This clone was recorded many times. CDR3 sequence: CASTRSQGLGEQYF. CDR3 DNA sequence: TGTGCCAGCACCCGGTCGCAGGGCCTCGGCGAGCAGTACTTC. The rearrangement joins TRBV6-1 to TRBJ2-7, with D possibly being TRBD1 (5 bases). Germline V CDR1 and CDR2: MNHNS, SASEGT. This CDR3 contains 14 residues. V lost 7 bases, J lost 6 bases, and 19 bases lay in between.

This clone showed up many times. This chain uses TRBV28 with TRBJ2-3, with 12 positions matching TRBD2. V was clipped by 5 bases and J by 0 bases; unmatched bases: 3. Germline-derived CDR1 and CDR2 are MDHEN and SYDVKM. CDR3 length equals 16 residues. CDR3 region: CASSLGTSGSTDTQYF. DNA for the CDR3: TGTGCCAGCAGTCTCGGGACTAGCGGGAGCACAGATACGCAGTATTTT. Using reference TRBV28 and TRBJ2-3 for the parts outside the CDR3, the full variable domain is DVKVTQSSRYLVKRTGEKVFLECVQDMDHENMFWYRQDPGLGLRLIYFSYDVKMKEKGDIPEGYSVSREKKERFSLILESASTNQTSMYLCASSLGTSGSTDTQYFGPGTRLTVL.

Ten or more counts support this clone. The J gene is TRBJ2-3, the V gene TRBV20-1; D uncertain. The V end was cut by 5 bases, the J end by 0 bases, with 9 bases between. The CDR3 contains 13 residues. From germline, CDR1 is DFQATT and CDR2 SNEGSKA (reference sequence). The CDR3 loop is CSAWTASTDTQYF. Here the CDR3 DNA reads TGCAGTGCTTGGACGGCTAGCACAGATACGCAGTATTTT.